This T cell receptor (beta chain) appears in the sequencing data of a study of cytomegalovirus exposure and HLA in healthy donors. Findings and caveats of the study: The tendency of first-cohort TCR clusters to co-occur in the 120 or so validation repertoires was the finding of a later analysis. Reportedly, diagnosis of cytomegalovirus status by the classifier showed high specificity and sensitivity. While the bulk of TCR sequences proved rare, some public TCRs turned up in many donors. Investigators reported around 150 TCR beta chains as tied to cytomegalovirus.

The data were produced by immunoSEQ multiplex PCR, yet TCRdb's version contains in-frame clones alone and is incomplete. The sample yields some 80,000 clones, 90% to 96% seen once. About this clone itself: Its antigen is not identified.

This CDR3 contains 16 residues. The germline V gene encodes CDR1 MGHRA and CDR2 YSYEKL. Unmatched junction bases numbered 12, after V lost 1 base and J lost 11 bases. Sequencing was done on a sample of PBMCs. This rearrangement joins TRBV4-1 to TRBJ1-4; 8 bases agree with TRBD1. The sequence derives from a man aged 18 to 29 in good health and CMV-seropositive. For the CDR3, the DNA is TGCGCCAGCAGCCAAGTTGGACAGGGTGATTGGGAGAAACTGTTTTTT. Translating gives CASSQVGQGDWEKLFF.